The entry below describes one TCR beta chain. This clonotype was counted ten times or more. The clone's antigen remains unknown. No clone much larger than this one lies a single base away; base qualities are absent. The roughly 39 donors, aged roughly 6 to 90 years, were systemically healthy Caucasian individuals from Russia. Each donor gave ten milliliters of peripheral blood, drawn into EDTA-treated Vacutainer tubes. PBMCs were isolated by Ficoll-Paque density-gradient centrifugation, with at least 7 million obtained per sample. Trizol reagent was used to extract total RNA from PBMCs, with at least 6 micrograms per sample. For every donor, an aliquot of PBMCs went through flow cytometry to measure the percentages of naive CD45RAhigh/CD27high T cells. V was cut back by 1 base and J by 2 bases, leaving a gap of 5 bases between them. Its CDR3 holds 13 amino acids, cysteine through phenylalanine. The CDR3 DNA has 39 bases and is translated from base 1. CDR1 and CDR2 (SGHTA, FQGTGA) derive from the germline V gene.

This entry is derived from a study of blood T cells in healthy people across ages (dated by TCRdb to the mid-2010s). Regarding the complete study: In model experiments, roughly one uniquely barcoded TCR beta cDNA molecule per two T cells was captured by template switching. The donors were divided into four age groups: young (average 16 years), middle-aged (about 40), aged (about 62) and long-lived (roughly 86). The study analyzed two additional independent replicas of 1 million unique cDNA reads from the same blood draw for two donors, one aged 18 to 30 and one aged 80 or older. The study measured age-related changes in TCR beta repertoire diversity using deep sequencing normalized with unique cDNA molecular identifiers. To avoid experimental bias, donors of different ages were spread randomly across the sequencing lanes. The paper as a whole reports these results and caveats: Estimates of total diversity based on one million sequenced T cells were considered lower bounds and underestimates. Compared with the aged group, the long-lived group had more naive CD4+ T cells, fewer expanded clones and increased TCR diversity, suggesting age selection. Because donor CMV infection status was unknown, age-related changes in expanded clonotypes were potentially confounded. The percentage of naive T cells measured by flow cytometry correlated strongly with observed TCR beta diversity. Observed TCR beta diversity per million T cells fell roughly linearly with age, and a significant reduction was already apparent by age approximately 40. Since profiling was done on bulk unsorted PBMCs, naive and antigen-experienced compartments could not be conclusively compared.

Library preparation employed 5' RACE. Sequencing used an Illumina HiSeq 2500. A second PCR of about 7 to 12 cycles was run with a J-beta primer mix and a sample-barcoded 5' primer. A template-switch 5' adaptor carrying 12 random nucleotides introduced a unique molecular identifier onto each TCR beta cDNA molecule. At least 2.5 million CDR3-containing paired-end reads were obtained from each sample. First-strand cDNA was synthesized from all RNA with the Mint cDNA synthesis kit, primed by a TRBC-specific oligonucleotide. Following uracil-DNA glycosylase treatment, all cDNA underwent a first 18-cycle PCR with the universal primers M1SS and BC2_uni_R. Under the source paper's analysis protocol: For normalization, 1 million high-quality reads, each with a distinct molecular identifier, were randomly selected from each sample. Reads sharing molecular identifiers were discarded rather than binned into consensus sequences. MiTCR, with a Q25 quality threshold and the strictest error-elimination algorithm, was used for CDR3 identification, clonotype clustering and error correction. Lower-bound total TCR beta diversity was estimated with a nonparametric unseen species model using Euler transformation. The public reads were reprocessed in TCRdb via fastp at Q25 and MiXCR, keeping in-frame beta chains. Rows with a matching CDR3 protein are joined into one entry that keeps the most common DNA and genes. The V and J calls and clone size come from TCRdb's table, not from the authors' own analysis. Here the sample has about 680,000 distinct CDR3 sequences; 49% occur a single time. Approximately 32% of the sample rests with the top ten.

The receptor chain draws on TRBV7-3 and TRBJ2-5, with TRBD1 tentatively as D gene (5 bases match). The sample comprised blood. The sequence derives from a woman aged 55 to 70 in good health. DNA sequence: TGTGCCAGCAGCTTAAGACAGCAAGAGACCCAGTACTTC. It encodes CASSLRQQETQYF. The full variable domain, with segments outside the CDR3 supplied by the reference TRBV7-3 and TRBJ2-5 proteins, appears as GAGVSQTPSNKVTEKGKYVELRCDPISGHTALYWYRQSLGQGPEFLIYFQGTGAADDSGLPNDRFFAVRPEGSVSTLKIQRTERGDSAVYLCASSLRQQETQYFGPGTRLLVL.